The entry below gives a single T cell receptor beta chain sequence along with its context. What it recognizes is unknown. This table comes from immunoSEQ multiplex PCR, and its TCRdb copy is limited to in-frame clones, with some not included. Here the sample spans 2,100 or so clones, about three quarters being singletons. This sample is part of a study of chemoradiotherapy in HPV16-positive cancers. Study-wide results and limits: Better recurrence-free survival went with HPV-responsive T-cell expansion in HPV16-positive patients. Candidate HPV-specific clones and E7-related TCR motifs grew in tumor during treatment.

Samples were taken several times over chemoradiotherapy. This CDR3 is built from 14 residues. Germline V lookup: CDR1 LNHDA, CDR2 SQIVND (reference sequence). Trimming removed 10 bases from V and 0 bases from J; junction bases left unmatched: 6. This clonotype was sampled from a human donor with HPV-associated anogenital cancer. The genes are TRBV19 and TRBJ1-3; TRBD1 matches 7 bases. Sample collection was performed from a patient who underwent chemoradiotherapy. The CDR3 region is CATSDRASGNTIYF. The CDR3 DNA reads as TGTGCCACCTCAGACAGGGCCTCTGGAAACACCATATATTTT.